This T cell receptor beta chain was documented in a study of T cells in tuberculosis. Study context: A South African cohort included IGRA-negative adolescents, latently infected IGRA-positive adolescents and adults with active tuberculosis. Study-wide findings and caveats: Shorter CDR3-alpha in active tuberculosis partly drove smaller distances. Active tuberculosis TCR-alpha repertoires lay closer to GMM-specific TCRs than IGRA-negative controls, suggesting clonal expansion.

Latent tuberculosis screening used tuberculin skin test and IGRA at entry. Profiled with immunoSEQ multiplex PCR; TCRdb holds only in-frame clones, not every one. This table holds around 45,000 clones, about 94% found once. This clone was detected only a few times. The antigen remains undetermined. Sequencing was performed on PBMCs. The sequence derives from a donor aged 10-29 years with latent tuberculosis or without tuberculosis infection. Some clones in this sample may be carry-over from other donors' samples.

The CDR3 here is CASSQDATSGYNEQFF. CDR3 nucleotides: TGTGCCAGCAGCCAAGATGCGACTAGCGGTTACAATGAGCAGTTCTTC. The chain couples TRBV4-2 to TRBJ2-1, with 9 bases aligning to TRBD2. The CDR3 has 16 residues. The V gene's germline CDR1 is LGHNA and CDR2 YNFKEQ. Germline trimming cut 0 bases from V and 4 bases from J; bases unmatched to any gene: 4.